In its sample, the clone carrying this T cell receptor beta chain was seen once. Its antigen is currently unknown. The data were obtained in a study of OX40 agonist ivuxolimab in advanced cancers. Germline assignment: CDR1 MRHNA and CDR2 SNTAGT. This CDR3 spans 14 amino acids. Trimming took off 6 bases at V and 0 bases at J, with 11 bases between the two ends. Study conclusions and caveats: Average numbers of expanded clones were greater in CD8+ T cells than in CD4+. With doses of 0.1 to 3.0 mg/kg, CD4+ and CD8+ blood T cells had undergone clonal expansion by week 6.

Profiled with immunoSEQ multiplex PCR; TCRdb holds only in-frame clones, not every one. The sample includes some 80,000 clones, roughly nine tenths of them seen just once. The specimen was CD4+ or CD8+ T cells sorted from blood, collected in a trial of the OX40 agonist ivuxolimab. The chain joins TRBV6-4 to TRBJ1-2; unclear D gene. The TCR was taken from an adult with an advanced solid tumor such as melanoma, head and neck, liver or kidney cancer. CDR3 in amino acids: CASRFWQANYGYTF. The DNA for the CDR3 is TGTGCCAGCAGGTTCTGGCAGGCTAACTATGGCTACACCTTC.